Listed below are T cell receptor beta chains from one sample, sequenced in a study of CD8+ T cells in alopecia areata. Assay used: immunoSEQ multiplex PCR; TCRdb lists only in-frame clones, some missing. The sample carries 200,000 to 250,000 clones, over 60% recorded once. Here the sequenced sample was CD4+ T cells sorted from blood, taken at week 4, from a patient treated with tofacitinib. These receptors were collected from a human donor with alopecia areata. Both conserved end residues are part of each CDR3. The order of the fields is CDR3 length, clone size, J gene, D gene, V gene, CDR3 protein, CDR3 DNA. The D gene is left open where the match is weak. Clone size, where shown, is once, few, many, or a class for clones that have expanded.

length: 14
size: NA
J: TRBJ2-2
D: NA
V: TRBV9
CDR3: CASSASAGPGELFF
DNA: TGTGCCAGCAGCGCCAGCGCAGGGCCCGGGGAGCTGTTTTTT

length: 12
size: NA
J: TRBJ1-2
D: NA
V: TRBV7-3
CDR3: CASSFERVGYTF
DNA: TGTGCCAGCAGCTTTGAACGGGTTGGCTACACCTTC

length: 15
size: NA
J: TRBJ2-7
D: TRBD1
V: TRBV4-1
CDR3: CASSAQQGPAYEQYF
DNA: TGCGCCAGCAGCGCACAACAGGGGCCAGCCTACGAGCAGTACTTC

length: 14
size: NA
J: TRBJ1-6
D: NA
V: TRBV27
CDR3: CASTPGTNNSPLHF
DNA: TGTGCCAGCACCCCCGGGACGAATAATTCACCCCTCCACTTT

length: 15
size: NA
J: TRBJ1-2
D: NA
V: TRBV30
CDR3: CAWSVSGLDVGGYTF
DNA: TGTGCCTGGAGTGTATCTGGACTAGACGTCGGGGGCTACACCTTC

length: 15
size: NA
J: TRBJ1-4
D: TRBD1
V: TRBV29-1
CDR3: CSTREGAGLDEKLFF
DNA: TGCAGCACCCGGGAGGGGGCAGGGCTTGATGAAAAACTGTTTTTT

length: 16
size: NA
J: TRBJ1-2
D: TRBD1
V: TRBV11-2
CDR3: CASSLEVTGTLYGYTF
DNA: TGTGCCAGCAGCTTAGAGGTGACAGGGACGTTGTATGGCTACACCTTC

length: 13
size: NA
J: TRBJ1-4
D: NA
V: TRBV30
CDR3: CAWCLGGTEKLFF
DNA: TGTGCCTGGTGCCTGGGGGGTACGGAAAAACTGTTTTTT

length: 12
size: NA
J: TRBJ2-5
D: NA
V: TRBV5-1
CDR3: CASSQYQETQYF
DNA: TGCGCCAGCAGCCAGTACCAAGAGACCCAGTACTTC

length: 15
size: NA
J: TRBJ2-7
D: TRBD1
V: TRBV19
CDR3: CASRITGTGSYEQYF
DNA: TGTGCCAGTAGGATAACCGGGACAGGGTCCTACGAGCAGTACTTC

length: 14
size: NA
J: TRBJ1-4
D: TRBD1
V: TRBV18
CDR3: CASSSPGQNEKLFF
DNA: TGTGCCAGCTCATCGCCGGGACAGAATGAAAAACTGTTTTTT

length: 13
size: NA
J: TRBJ2-5
D: NA
V: TRBV4-1
CDR3: CASSLSLKETQYF
DNA: TGCGCCAGCAGCCTTAGCCTAAAAGAGACCCAGTACTTC

length: 14
size: few
J: TRBJ1-2
D: NA
V: TRBV11-2
CDR3: CASSLGLTNYGYTF
DNA: TGTGCCAGCAGCCTCGGACTTACCAACTATGGCTACACCTTC

length: 12
size: NA
J: TRBJ1-4
D: TRBD1
V: TRBV29-1
CDR3: CSVGTGGGKPFF
DNA: TGCAGCGTTGGGACAGGGGGAGGAAAACCGTTTTTT

length: 13
size: NA
J: TRBJ2-4
D: NA
V: TRBV29-1
CDR3: CSVEHPAKNIQYF
DNA: TGCAGCGTTGAACACCCAGCCAAAAACATTCAGTACTTC

length: 14
size: NA
J: TRBJ2-1
D: NA
V: TRBV19
CDR3: CASSLGSSYNEQFF
DNA: TGTGCCAGTAGTTTAGGGAGCTCCTACAATGAGCAGTTCTTC

length: 16
size: NA
J: TRBJ2-7
D: NA
V: TRBV11-2
CDR3: CASSRTILDSPYEQYF
DNA: TGTGCCAGCAGCCGTACCATCTTGGACAGCCCCTACGAGCAGTACTTC

length: 19
size: NA
J: TRBJ2-5
D: TRBD2
V: TRBV7-2
CDR3: CASSLAALAGSAVQKTQYF
DNA: TGTGCCAGCAGCTTAGCGGCGTTAGCGGGGTCAGCAGTTCAAAAGACCCAGTACTTC